The 9 T cell receptor beta chains reported below all come from one sample, sequenced in a study of early T cells in non-severe SARS-CoV-2 infection (dated by TCRdb to the early 2020s). Receptor libraries were prepared by 5' RACE. TCRdb names NextSeq 500 as the instrument used. TCRdb itself trimmed the public reads at Q25 with fastp, ran MiXCR and retained productive beta chains. Each entry is one CDR3 protein sequence, shown with its most common DNA and genes. This sample lists 70,000 to 90,000 distinct CDR3 sequences; more than 13% were detected once. Less than 6% of the sample is held by the ten biggest clonotypes. The sample was whole blood. The receptors were sampled from an adult who was a healthcare worker with PCR-confirmed SARS-CoV-2 infection or an uninfected control (not recorded which).

This clonotype was seen at least ten times. The rearrangement joins TRBV6-5 to TRBJ2-1, with TRBD1 identical over 8 bases. Germline values: CDR1 MNHEY, CDR2 SVGAGI. CDR3 size: 15 residues. After removal of 4 bases from V and 9 bases from J, the junction contained 11 bases not matched to a gene. The CDR3 sequence is CASSSPGGVFSEQFF. CDR3 sequence (DNA): TGTGCCAGCAGTTCACCAGGGGGCGTCTTTAGTGAGCAGTTCTTC.

This clonotype was seen only a few times. The chain has TRBV12-3 or TRBV12-4 and TRBJ1-4; a weak D match, TRBD1 (5 bases). Between the trimmed V and J ends, which lost 1 base and 7 bases, there was a span of 10 bases. The length of the CDR3 is 14 residues. The CDR3, as DNA: TGTGCCAGCAGTTTAGGACCGCAGGGTGAAAAACTGTTTTTT. This sequence encodes CASSLGPQGEKLFF.

This rearrangement joins TRBV28 to TRBJ2-5; D is perhaps TRBD2 (6 bases). V was clipped by 5 bases and J by 2 bases, with 21 bases between them. Germline-derived CDR1 and CDR2 are MDHEN and SYDVKM. The length of the CDR3 is 17 residues. The CDR3 DNA follows: TGTGCCAGCAGTCTCGGGAGCCCCTTGTGGCTTCAAGAGACCCAGTACTTC. Its translation is CASSLGSPLWLQETQYF.

This clonotype was counted only a few times. The CDR3 does not end in the conserved phenylalanine or tryptophan, so this is likely a read error. Because the CDR3's place on the DNA is in doubt, the DNA is left out and the CDR3 is given as listed by TCRdb. The chain carries TRBV5-1 and TRBJ1-1. The CDR3 has 9 amino acids, counting both end residues. Germline lookup yields CDR1 SGHRS and CDR2 YFSETQ. The CDR3 protein is CASIETPCY.

The chain has TRBV12-3 or TRBV12-4 and TRBJ1-6; the D gene is possibly TRBD1 (5 bases). This CDR3 has 15 residues. The germline V and J ends were trimmed by 2 bases and 9 bases, with 14 bases remaining between them. The CDR3 sequence is CASSLHAGGGSPLHF. DNA for the CDR3: TGTGCCAGCAGTTTACACGCGGGGGGAGGTTCACCCCTCCACTTT.

This clonotype has a handful of counts. The V gene is TRBV24-1, the J gene TRBJ2-1, with D possibly being TRBD2 (5 bases). The V end lost 4 bases, the J end lost 7 bases, and 19 bases lay between the germline ends. The germline V gene encodes CDR1 KGHDR and CDR2 SFDVKD. This CDR3 is built from 16 residues. The CDR3, as DNA: TGTGCCACCAGTGACCCCACTAGGTCATCCCAAAATGAGCAGTTCTTC. It encodes CATSDPTRSSQNEQFF.

J is TRBJ1-4 and V is TRBV28; D call uncertain. This CDR3 region has 14 residues. From germline, CDR1 is MDHEN and CDR2 SYDVKM. Trimming left V 6 bases short and J 1 base short, with 9 bases between. CDR3 sequence: CASRGRVTNEKLFF. As DNA, the CDR3 is TGTGCCAGCAGGGGTCGAGTAACTAATGAAAAACTGTTTTTT.

The chain uses TRBV2 and TRBJ2-5, with unresolved D. Trimming took off 5 bases at V and 6 bases at J, with 7 bases between the two ends. The CDR3 runs to 11 residues. Germline assignment: CDR1 SNHLY and CDR2 FYNNEI. The CDR3 sequence is CASSLTQTQYF. The CDR3 DNA reads as TGTGCCAGCAGTTTGACGCAGACCCAGTACTTC.

The chain uses TRBV29-1 and TRBJ2-3, with 7 bases identical to TRBD1. The CDR3 sequence is 13 residues long. Trimming cost V 2 bases and J 1 base; bases outside gene matches: 0. Germline V gives CDR1 SQVTM, CDR2 ANQGSEA. As DNA, the CDR3 is TGCAGCGTTGAAACAGGGGGCACAGATACGCAGTATTTT. It codes for CSVETGGTDTQYF.